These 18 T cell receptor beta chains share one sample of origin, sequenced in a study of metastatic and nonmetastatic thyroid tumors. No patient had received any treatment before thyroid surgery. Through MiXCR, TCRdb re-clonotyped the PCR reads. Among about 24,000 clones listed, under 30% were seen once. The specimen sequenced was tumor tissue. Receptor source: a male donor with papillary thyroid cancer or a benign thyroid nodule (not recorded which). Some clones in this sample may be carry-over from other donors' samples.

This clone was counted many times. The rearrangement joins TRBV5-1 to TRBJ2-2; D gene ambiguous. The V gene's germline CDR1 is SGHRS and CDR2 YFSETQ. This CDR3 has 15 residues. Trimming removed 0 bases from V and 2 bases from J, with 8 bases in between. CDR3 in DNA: TGCGCCAGCAGCTTGGGTAGCCCAAACACCGGGGAGCTGTTTTTT. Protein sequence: CASSLGSPNTGELFF.

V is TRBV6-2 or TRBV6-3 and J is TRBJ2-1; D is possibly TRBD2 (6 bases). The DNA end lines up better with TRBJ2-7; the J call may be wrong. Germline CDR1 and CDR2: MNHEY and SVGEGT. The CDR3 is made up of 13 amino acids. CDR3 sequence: CATAEWEVLEQYF. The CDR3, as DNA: TGTGCCACCGCCGAGTGGGAGGTCCTCGAGCAGTACTTC.

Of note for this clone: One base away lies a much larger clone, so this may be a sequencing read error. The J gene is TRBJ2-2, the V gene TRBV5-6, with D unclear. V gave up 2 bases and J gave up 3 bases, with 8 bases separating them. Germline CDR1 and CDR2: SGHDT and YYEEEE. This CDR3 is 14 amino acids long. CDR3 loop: CASSFPVDTGELFF. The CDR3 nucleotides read TGTGCCAGCAGCTTCCCAGTGGACACCGGGGAGCTGTTTTTT.

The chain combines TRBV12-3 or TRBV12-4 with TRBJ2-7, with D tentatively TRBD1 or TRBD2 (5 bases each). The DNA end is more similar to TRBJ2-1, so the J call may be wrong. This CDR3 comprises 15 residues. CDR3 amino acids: CGCRVLGSGGNEQFF. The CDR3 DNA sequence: TGTGGCTGCAGGGTGTTGGGGAGTGGGGGCAATGAGCAGTTCTTC.

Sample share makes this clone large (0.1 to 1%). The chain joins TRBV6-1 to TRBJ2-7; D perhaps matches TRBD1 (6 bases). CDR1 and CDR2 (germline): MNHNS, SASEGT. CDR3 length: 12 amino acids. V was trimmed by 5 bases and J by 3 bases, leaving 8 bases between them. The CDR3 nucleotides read TGTGCCAGCAGTCCGACAGGCTACGAGCAGTACTTC. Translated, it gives CASSPTGYEQYF.

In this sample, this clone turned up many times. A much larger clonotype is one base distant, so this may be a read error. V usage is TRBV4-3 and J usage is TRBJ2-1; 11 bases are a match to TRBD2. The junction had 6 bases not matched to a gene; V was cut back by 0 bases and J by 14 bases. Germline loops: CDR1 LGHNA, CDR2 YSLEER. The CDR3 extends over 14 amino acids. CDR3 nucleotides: TGCGCCAGCAGCCAAGAGAGTGTGACTAGCGGGAAGTTCTTC. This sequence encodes CASSQESVTSGKFF.

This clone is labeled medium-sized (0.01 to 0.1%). CDR3 sequence: CAWKNSGYEQYF. Here the CDR3 DNA reads TGTGCCTGGAAGAATAGCGGGTACGAGCAGTACTTC. This chain connects TRBV30 to TRBJ2-7; 7 nucleotides match TRBD2. V dropped 4 bases and J dropped 4; count of bases not matched to a gene: 4. The CDR3 runs 12 residues. Germline V gene sequence: CDR1 GTSNPN, CDR2 SVGIG (reference sequence).

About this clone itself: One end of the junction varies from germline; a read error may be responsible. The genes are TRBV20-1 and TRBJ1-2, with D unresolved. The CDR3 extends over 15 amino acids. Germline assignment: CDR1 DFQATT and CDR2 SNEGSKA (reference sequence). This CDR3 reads CSARDQAGSDYCYTF. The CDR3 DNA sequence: TGCAGTGCTAGAGATCAGGCGGGATCTGACTATTGCTACACCTTC.

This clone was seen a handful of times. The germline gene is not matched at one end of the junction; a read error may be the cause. This CDR3 reads CASSYNSGANFLTF. CDR3 nucleotide sequence: TGTGCCAGCAGTTACAACTCTGGTGCCAACTTCCTGACTTTC. V is TRBV6-2 or TRBV6-3 and J is TRBJ2-6; D unresolved. Germline V gene data show CDR1 as MNHEY and CDR2 as SVGEGT. The CDR3 has 14 amino acids.

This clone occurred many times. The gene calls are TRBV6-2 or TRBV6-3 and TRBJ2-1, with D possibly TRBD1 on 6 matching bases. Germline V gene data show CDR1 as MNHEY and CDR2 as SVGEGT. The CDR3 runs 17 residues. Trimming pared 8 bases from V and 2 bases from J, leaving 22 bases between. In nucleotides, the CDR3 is TGTGCCAGCGCAATTGGAACCAGGGGACCAACCTACAATGAGCAGTTCTTC. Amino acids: CASAIGTRGPTYNEQFF.

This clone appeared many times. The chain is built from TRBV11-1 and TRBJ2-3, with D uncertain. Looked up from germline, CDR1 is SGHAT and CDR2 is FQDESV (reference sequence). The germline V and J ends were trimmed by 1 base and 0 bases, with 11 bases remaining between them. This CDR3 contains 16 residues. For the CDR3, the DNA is TGTGCCAGCAGCTTAGGGCACATCACTAGCACAGATACGCAGTATTTT. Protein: CASSLGHITSTDTQYF.

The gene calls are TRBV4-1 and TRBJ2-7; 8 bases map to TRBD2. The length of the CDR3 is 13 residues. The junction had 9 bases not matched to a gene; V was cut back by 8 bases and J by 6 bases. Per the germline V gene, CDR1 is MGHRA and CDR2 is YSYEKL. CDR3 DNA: TGCGCCAGCCGGGGGGGAGTAGCATCCGAGCAGTACTTC. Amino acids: CASRGGVASEQYF.

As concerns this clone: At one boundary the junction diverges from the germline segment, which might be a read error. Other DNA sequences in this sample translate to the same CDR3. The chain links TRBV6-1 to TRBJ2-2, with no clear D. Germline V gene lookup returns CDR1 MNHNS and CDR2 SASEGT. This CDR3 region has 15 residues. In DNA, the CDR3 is TGTGCCAGCAAGAGAACCGGAACCTACACCGGCGAGCTTTTTTTT. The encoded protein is CASKRTGTYTGELFF.

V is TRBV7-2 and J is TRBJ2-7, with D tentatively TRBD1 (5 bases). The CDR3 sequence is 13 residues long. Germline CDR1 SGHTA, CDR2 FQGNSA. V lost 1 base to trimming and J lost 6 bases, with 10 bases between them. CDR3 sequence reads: CASSLGRGFEQYF. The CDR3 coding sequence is TGTGCCAGCAGCTTAGGTAGGGGCTTCGAGCAGTACTTC.

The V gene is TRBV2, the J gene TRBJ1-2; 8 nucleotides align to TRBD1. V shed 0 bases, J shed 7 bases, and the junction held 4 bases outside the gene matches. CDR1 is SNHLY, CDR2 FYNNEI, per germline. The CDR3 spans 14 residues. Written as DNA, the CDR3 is TGTGCCAGCAGTGAAGCGGCAGGGGGCGGTGGCTACACCTTC. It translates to CASSEAAGGGGYTF.

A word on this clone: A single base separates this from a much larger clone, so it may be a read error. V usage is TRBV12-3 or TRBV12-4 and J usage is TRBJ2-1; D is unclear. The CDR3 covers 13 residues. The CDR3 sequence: CASSPHAGNKQFF. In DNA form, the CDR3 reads TGTGCCAGCAGTCCCCATGCTGGCAATAAGCAGTTCTTC.

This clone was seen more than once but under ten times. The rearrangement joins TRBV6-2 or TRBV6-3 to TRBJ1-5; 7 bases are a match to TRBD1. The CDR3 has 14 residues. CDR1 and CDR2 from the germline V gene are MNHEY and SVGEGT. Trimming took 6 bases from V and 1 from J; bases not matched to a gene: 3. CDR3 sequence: CASRAGGSNQPQHF. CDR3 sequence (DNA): TGTGCCAGCAGGGCAGGGGGGAGCAATCAGCCCCAGCATTTT.

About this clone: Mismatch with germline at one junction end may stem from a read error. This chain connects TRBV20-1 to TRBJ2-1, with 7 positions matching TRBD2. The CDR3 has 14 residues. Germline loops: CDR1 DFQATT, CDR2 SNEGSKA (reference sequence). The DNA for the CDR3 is TGCAGTTCTAGGAGGCTAGCGGTATACAATGGGCAGTTCTTC. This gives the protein CSSRRLAVYNGQFF.